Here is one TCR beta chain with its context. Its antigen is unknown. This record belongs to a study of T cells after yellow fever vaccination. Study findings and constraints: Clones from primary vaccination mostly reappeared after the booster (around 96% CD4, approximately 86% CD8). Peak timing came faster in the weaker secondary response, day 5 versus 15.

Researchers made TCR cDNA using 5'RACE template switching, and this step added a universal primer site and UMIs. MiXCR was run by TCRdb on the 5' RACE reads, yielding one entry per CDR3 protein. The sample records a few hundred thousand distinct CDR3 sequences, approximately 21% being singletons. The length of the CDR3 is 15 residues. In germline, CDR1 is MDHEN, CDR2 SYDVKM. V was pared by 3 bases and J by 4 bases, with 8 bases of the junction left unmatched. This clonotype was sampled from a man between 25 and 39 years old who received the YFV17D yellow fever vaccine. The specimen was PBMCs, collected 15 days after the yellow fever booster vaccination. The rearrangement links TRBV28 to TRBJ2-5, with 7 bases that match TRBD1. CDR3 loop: CASSLPTGTVETQYF. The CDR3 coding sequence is TGTGCCAGCAGTTTGCCGACCGGGACAGTAGAGACCCAGTACTTC.